The 9 T cell receptor beta chains presented below share a single source sample, sequenced in a study of T-cell memory formation after mild COVID-19. In TCRdb, the 5' RACE reads were re-called with MiXCR into one record per CDR3 protein. The sample has fewer than 300,000 distinct CDR3 sequences, around 15% seen once. The sample comprised PBMCs or a T cell subset sorted from them (not recorded which). Source of these receptors: a young man who had mild COVID-19 (a few samples of this study predate the infection). Cell type and time point are not known.

The J gene is TRBJ2-3, the V gene TRBV5-4; 10 nucleotides align to TRBD2. V shed 7 bases, J shed 3 bases, and the junction held 11 bases outside the gene matches. CDR1 is SGHNT and CDR2 is YYREEE in the germline V gene (reference sequence). This CDR3 comprises 16 residues. The DNA for the CDR3 is TGTGCCAGCGGGCAAGCGGGGGGGCCGGGGACAGATACGCAGTATTTT. Translated: CASGQAGGPGTDTQYF.

This clonotype was observed a few times. The chain employs TRBV11-3 and TRBJ1-4; TRBD1 matches at 7 bases. Germline loops: CDR1 SGHNT, CDR2 YENEEA. Germline trimming cut 1 base from V and 0 bases from J; bases unmatched to any gene: 8. The CDR3 sequence is 18 residues long. CDR3 nucleotide sequence: TGTGCCAGCAGCTTAGGGGGACAGACTTTTGCAACTAATGAAAAACTGTTTTTT. Its translation: CASSLGGQTFATNEKLFF. Combining the CDR3 with reference TRBV11-3 and TRBJ1-4 gives the whole variable domain EAGVVQSPRYKIIEKKQPVAFWCNPISGHNTLYWYLQNLGQGPELLIRYENEEAVDDSQLPKDRFSAERLKGVDSTLKIQPAELGDSAVYLCASSLGGQTFATNEKLFFGSGTQLSVL.

The table lists this clonotype with a few counts. The V gene is TRBV7-9, the J gene TRBJ2-3, with D unclear. Trimming removed 5 bases from V and 2 bases from J, with 8 bases in between. The CDR3 covers 13 residues. Germline V gene data show CDR1 as SEHNR and CDR2 as FQNEAQ (reference sequence). DNA of the CDR3: TGTGCCAGCAGCGTCTACGACACAGATACGCAGTATTTT. Translated: CASSVYDTDTQYF.

At least ten counts were recorded for this clonotype. The V and J genes are TRBV29-1 and TRBJ1-3; D not resolved. Germline values: CDR1 SQVTM, CDR2 ANQGSEA. The length of the CDR3 is 11 residues. V gave up 3 bases and J gave up 4 bases, with 4 bases separating them. CDR3: CSVDQGNTIYF. CDR3 DNA sequence: TGCAGCGTTGACCAAGGAAACACCATATATTTT.

The rearrangement links TRBV6-2 or TRBV6-3 to TRBJ2-5; 7 bases line up with TRBD1. The CDR3 sequence is 14 residues long. Germline values: CDR1 MNHEY, CDR2 SVGEGT. Unmatched junction bases numbered 9, after V lost 6 bases and J lost 5 bases. For the CDR3, the DNA is TGTGCCAGCAGACCCTGGACAGGCCGGGAGACCCAGTACTTC. It specifies CASRPWTGRETQYF.

This clonotype was observed at least ten times. The chain employs TRBV5-1 and TRBJ2-3; TRBD1 matches at 8 bases. The germline V gene has CDR1 SGHRS and CDR2 YFSETQ. V shed 4 bases and J 4 bases; nucleotides not matched to a gene: 5. CDR3 length equals 14 residues. For the CDR3, the DNA is TGCGCCAGCAGCATCGACAGGGGAGCAGATACGCAGTATTTT. Translating it yields CASSIDRGADTQYF.

The chain carries TRBV10-3 and TRBJ2-3; D is possibly TRBD2 (5 bases). The CDR3 has 16 amino acids. V was pared by 2 bases and J by 1 base, with 13 bases between. CDR1 and CDR2 (germline): ENHRY, SYGVKD. The DNA for the CDR3 is TGTGCCATCAGTGAGAGTGGCGGGTGGCGCACAGATACGCAGTATTTT. Translated, it gives CAISESGGWRTDTQYF.

The chain employs TRBV7-8 and TRBJ1-1; 7 bases are shared with TRBD1. Germline CDR1 is SGHVS and CDR2 is FQNEAQ. CDR3 length equals 14 residues. Trimming cost V 6 bases and J 2 bases; bases outside gene matches: 6. DNA of the CDR3: TGTGCCAGCAGTAAGGACAGGACCAACACTGAAGCTTTCTTT. Translating it yields CASSKDRTNTEAFF.

This clonotype showed up just a few times. The chain employs TRBV5-6 and TRBJ1-5; the D gene is possibly TRBD1 (5 bases). The V and J ends lost 4 bases and 4 bases respectively, with 9 bases between them. The CDR3 consists of 13 residues. CDR1 SGHDT and CDR2 YYEEEE come from the germline V gene. The chain's CDR3 is CASSREGNQPQHF. CDR3 sequence (DNA): TGTGCCAGCAGCCGGGAGGGGAATCAGCCCCAGCATTTT. Full variable domain (rest looked up from reference TRBV5-6 and TRBJ1-5): DAGVTQSPTHLIKTRGQQVTLRCSPKSGHDTVSWYQQALGQGPQFIFQYYEEEERQRGNFPDRFSGHQFPNYSSELNVNALLLGDSALYLCASSREGNQPQHFGDGTRLSIL.